This T cell receptor (beta chain) was sequenced for a study of cytomegalovirus exposure and HLA in healthy donors. Study-wide points: There were reportedly fewer N-insertions in an Asian-associated ancestry cluster than the roughly 670-donor mean, in a later analysis.

CDR3 length: 16 amino acids. V was clipped by 2 bases and J by 6 bases; unmatched bases: 7. The germline V gene has CDR1 SGHRS and CDR2 YFSETQ. Healthy bone marrow donors made up the cohort. Worth noting for this clone: Its antigen is unknown.

Primers for the PCR totalled 60 Vbeta and 13 Jbeta. Assay used: immunoSEQ multiplex PCR; TCRdb lists only in-frame clones, some missing. The data contain tens of thousands of clones, 73% of them singletons. V and J are TRBV5-1 and TRBJ2-2; 10 bases fit TRBD2. Sequences were obtained from PBMCs. This receptor was taken from a man between 45 and 60 years old in good health and CMV-seronegative. The CDR3 coding sequence is TGCGCCAGCAGCTTCAGCGGGGGGGCCGCTGCCGGGGAGCTGTTTTTT. Translation gives CASSFSGGAAAGELFF.